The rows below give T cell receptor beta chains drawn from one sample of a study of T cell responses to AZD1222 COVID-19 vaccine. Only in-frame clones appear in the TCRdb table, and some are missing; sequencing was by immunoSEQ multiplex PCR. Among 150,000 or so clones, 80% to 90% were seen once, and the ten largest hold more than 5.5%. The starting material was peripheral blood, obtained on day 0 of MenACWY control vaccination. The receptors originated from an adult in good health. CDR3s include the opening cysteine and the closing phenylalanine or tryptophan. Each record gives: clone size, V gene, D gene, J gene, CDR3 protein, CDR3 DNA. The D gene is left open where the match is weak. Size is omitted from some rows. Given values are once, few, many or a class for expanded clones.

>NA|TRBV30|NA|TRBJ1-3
CAWTHGGSRGNTIYF
TGTGCCTGGACCCACGGCGGCTCTAGGGGAAACACCATATATTTT
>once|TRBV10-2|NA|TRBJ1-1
CASSETGGAKSEAFF
TGCGCCAGCAGTGAAACGGGGGGCGCGAAGTCTGAAGCTTTCTTT
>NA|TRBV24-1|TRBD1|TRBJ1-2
CATSDPGQPLYGYTF
TGTGCCACCAGTGACCCGGGACAGCCGCTCTATGGCTACACCTTC
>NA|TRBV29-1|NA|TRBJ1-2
CSVDRQAYGYTF
TGCAGCGTTGATCGCCAGGCCTATGGCTACACCTTC
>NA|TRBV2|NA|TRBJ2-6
CAGQRSHSGANVLTF
TGTGCCGGCCAACGGTCTCACTCTGGGGCCAACGTCCTGACTTTC
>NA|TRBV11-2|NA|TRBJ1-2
CASTVSWGEGYTF
TGTGCCAGCACCGTTTCTTGGGGGGAAGGCTACACCTTC
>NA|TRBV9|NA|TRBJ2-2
CASSAGGEGQGELFF
TGTGCCAGCAGCGCCGGAGGAGAGGGCCAGGGGGAGCTGTTTTTT
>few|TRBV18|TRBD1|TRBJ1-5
CASSPGTGDGNQPQHF
TGTGCCAGCTCACCAGGGACAGGGGATGGCAATCAGCCCCAGCATTTT
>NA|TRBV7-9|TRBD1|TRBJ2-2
CASGGRDRAMSNTGELFF
TGTGCCAGCGGTGGTCGGGACAGGGCGATGTCGAACACCGGGGAGCTGTTTTTT
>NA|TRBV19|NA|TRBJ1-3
CASRSYGTGNTIYF
TGTGCCAGTAGAAGCTATGGAACTGGAAACACCATATATTTT
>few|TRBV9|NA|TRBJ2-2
CASSVDGAGGELFF
TGTGCCAGCAGCGTAGATGGGGCGGGCGGGGAGCTGTTTTTT
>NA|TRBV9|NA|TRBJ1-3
CASSIGTDYSGNTIYF
TGTGCCAGCAGTATCGGGACCGACTATTCTGGAAACACCATATATTTT
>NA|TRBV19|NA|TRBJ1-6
CASSRRVENSPLHF
TGTGCCAGTAGTAGAAGGGTCGAGAATTCACCCCTCCACTTT
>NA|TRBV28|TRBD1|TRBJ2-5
CASRGMGQRHAKETQYF
TGTGCCAGCAGGGGCATGGGACAGCGCCATGCTAAAGAGACCCAGTACTTC
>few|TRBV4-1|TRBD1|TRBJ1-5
CASSQTPGQGGQPQHF
TGCGCCAGCAGCCAAACGCCGGGACAGGGTGGTCAGCCCCAGCATTTT
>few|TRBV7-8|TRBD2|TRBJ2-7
CASSPLAVSSYEQYF
TGTGCCAGCAGCCCACTAGCGGTGAGCTCCTACGAGCAGTACTTC
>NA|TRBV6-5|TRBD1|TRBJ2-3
CASTLGQGSDTQYF
TGTGCCAGCACCCTGGGACAGGGATCAGATACGCAGTATTTT
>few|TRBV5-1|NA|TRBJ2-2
CASSLAALGNTGELFF
TGCGCCAGCAGCTTGGCGGCTTTGGGGAACACCGGGGAGCTGTTTTTT
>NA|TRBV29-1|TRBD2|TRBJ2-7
CSVASGSYEQYF
TGCAGCGTAGCTAGCGGGAGCTACGAGCAGTACTTC
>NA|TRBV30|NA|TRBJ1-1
CAWTPQGYTEAFF
TGTGCCTGGACCCCTCAGGGTTACACTGAAGCTTTCTTT
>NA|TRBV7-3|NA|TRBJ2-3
CASSLTLTPGDTQYF
TGTGCCAGCAGCTTAACCTTGACTCCGGGAGATACGCAGTATTTT
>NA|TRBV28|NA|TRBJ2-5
CASSRPGALGATQYF
TGTGCCAGCAGCAGACCAGGGGCCCTTGGCGCGACCCAGTACTTC
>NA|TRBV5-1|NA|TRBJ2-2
CASSLGITGELFF
TGCGCCAGCAGCTTGGGGATCACCGGGGAGCTGTTTTTT
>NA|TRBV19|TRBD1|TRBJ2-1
CASSLWGQRNNEQFF
TGTGCCAGTAGTTTGTGGGGACAGCGCAACAATGAGCAGTTCTTC
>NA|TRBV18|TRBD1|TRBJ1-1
CASSPTGADTEAFF
TGTGCCAGCTCACCCACAGGGGCTGACACTGAAGCTTTCTTT
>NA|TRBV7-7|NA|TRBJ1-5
CASSPGVRQPQHF
TGTGCCAGCAGCCCAGGGGTCCGACAGCCCCAGCATTTT